Described below is a single TCR beta chain sequence and its context. Its antigen is as yet unknown. It was with 60 Vbeta and 13 Jbeta primers that the PCR ran. Sequencing used immunoSEQ multiplex PCR; TCRdb keeps in-frame clones, though not all of them. This sample has about 150,000 clones, with approximately 78% found just once. These data originate in a study of cytomegalovirus exposure and HLA in healthy donors. Study conclusions and caveats: Excluded: some indistinguishable V segments such as TRBV6-2 and TRBV6-3.

V lost 2 bases to trimming and J lost 7 bases, with 18 bases between them. CDR1 MDHEN and CDR2 SYDVKM come from the germline V gene. The CDR3 totals 16 residues. The material sequenced was PBMCs. This chain links TRBV28 with TRBJ2-1; maybe TRBD2 (6 bases). The receptor comes from a woman aged 45-65 years in good health and CMV-seropositive. CDR3 loop: CASSLIAVFRGNEQFF. The CDR3 DNA follows: TGTGCCAGCAGTTTAATTGCCGTCTTCCGGGGGAATGAGCAGTTCTTC.